This TCR beta chain was captured by sequencing in a study of cytomegalovirus exposure and HLA in healthy donors. Study-level points and caveats: According to a later analysis, donors in an Asian-associated ancestry cluster reportedly had fewer N-insertions than the 666-donor mean. An apparent linkage of common viral pathogens to several of the most significant clusters emerged in a later analysis.

PCR was performed using 60 Vbeta and 13 Jbeta primers. Sequenced by immunoSEQ multiplex PCR; TCRdb stores in-frame clones only, minus some. The sample records approximately 130,000 clones, 70% to 75% being singletons. Note on this clone: Its antigen is as yet unknown.

Healthy people donating bone marrow made up the donors. This CDR3 comprises 13 residues. V was pared by 6 bases and J by 13 bases, with 16 bases between. The germline V gene encodes CDR1 MNHEY and CDR2 SVGAGI. The genes are TRBV6-5 and TRBJ1-6; TRBD1 might be the D (6 bases). Sequences were obtained from PBMCs. The TCR originated in a man aged 25 to 45 in good health and CMV-seronegative. CDR3 nucleotide sequence: TGTGCCAGCAGCTCTCTGAAGGGGGACCCCCTCCACTTT. Its protein is CASSSLKGDPLHF.